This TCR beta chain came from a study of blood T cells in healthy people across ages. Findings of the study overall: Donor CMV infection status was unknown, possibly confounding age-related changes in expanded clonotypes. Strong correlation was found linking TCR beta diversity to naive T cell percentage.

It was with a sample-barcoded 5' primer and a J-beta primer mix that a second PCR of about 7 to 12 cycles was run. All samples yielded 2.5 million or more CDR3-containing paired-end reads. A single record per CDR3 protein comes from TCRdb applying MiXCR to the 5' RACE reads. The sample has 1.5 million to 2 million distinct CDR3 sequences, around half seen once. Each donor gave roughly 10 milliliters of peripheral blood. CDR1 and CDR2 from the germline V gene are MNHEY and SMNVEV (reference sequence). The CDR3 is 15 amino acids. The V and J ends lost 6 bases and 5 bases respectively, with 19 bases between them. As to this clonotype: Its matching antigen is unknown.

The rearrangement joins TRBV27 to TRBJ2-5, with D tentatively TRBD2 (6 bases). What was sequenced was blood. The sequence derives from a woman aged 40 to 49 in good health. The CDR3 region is CASSQAVGGRETQYF. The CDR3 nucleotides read TGTGCCAGCAGCCAAGCCGTGGGGGGTAGGGAGACCCAGTACTTC.